Listed here is a single T cell receptor (beta chain). The method was immunoSEQ multiplex PCR; TCRdb's version includes in-frame clones alone and lacks a portion of them. The sample consists of about 660,000 clones, under 80% of them appearing once. Per the germline V gene, CDR1 is SGHAT and CDR2 is FQDESV (reference sequence). The CDR3 covers 14 residues. The V segment lost 6 bases and the J segment 4 bases; nucleotides outside the gene matches: 6. This record comes from a study of shared clonotypes between healthy human individuals. Across the study: Per donor, CD8 memory used one plate, CD8 naive used two, CD4 memory used three and CD4 naive used three.

This sequence originates from a woman in her 30s in good health. The gene calls are TRBV11-1 and TRBJ2-3, with 8 bases matching TRBD2. The sequenced sample consisted of memory CD4+ T cells sorted from blood. Subset: CD45RA-negative fraction. Here the CDR3 reads CASSLGLGPDTQYF. The CDR3, as DNA: TGTGCCAGCAGTTTGGGACTAGGCCCAGATACGCAGTATTTT.